Below, 22 T cell receptor beta chains from the same sample are listed, as sequenced in a study of T cells after yellow fever vaccination. A single record per CDR3 protein comes from TCRdb applying MiXCR to the 5' RACE reads. The data hold around 70,000 distinct CDR3 sequences, with more than 5.5% observed a single time. The sample was CD8+ T cells sorted from PBMCs, taken less than 6 days after the first yellow fever vaccination. The receptor source for this set is a man between 18 and 29 years old who received the YFV17D yellow fever vaccine.

This clonotype appeared many times. This chain links TRBV7-9 with TRBJ1-2, with D maybe TRBD1 (5 bases). The germline V gene has CDR1 SEHNR and CDR2 FQNEAQ (reference sequence). The CDR3 has 16 residues. The ends were cut back, 6 bases at V and 0 bases at J, with 17 bases in the middle. CDR3 coding DNA: TGTGCCAGCAGTGTCCCGTCCAGGGAAGCTAACTATGGCTACACCTTC. This encodes CASSVPSREANYGYTF.

This clonotype was seen ten or more times. This sequence joins TRBV29-1 and TRBJ1-3; TRBD1 matches 8 bases. This CDR3 has 16 residues. V lost 0 bases, J lost 4 bases, and 8 bases stayed unmatched. Germline V gives CDR1 SQVTM, CDR2 ANQGSEA. CDR3 sequence (DNA): TGCAGCGTTGAAGATTGGCGGACAGGGTGGGGAAACACCATATATTTT. Its translation is CSVEDWRTGWGNTIYF. Together with reference TRBV29-1 and TRBJ1-3, the CDR3 gives the full variable domain: SAVISQKPSRDICQRGTSLTIQCQVDSQVTMMFWYRQQPGQSLTLIATANQGSEATYESGFVIDKFPISRPNLTFSTLTVSNMSPEDSSIYLCSVEDWRTGWGNTIYFGEGSWLTVV.

The rearrangement uses TRBV4-3 and TRBJ1-5, with D uncertain. Trimming cost V 1 base and J 1 base, with 8 bases left between them. CDR3 length equals 15 residues. Germline lookup yields CDR1 LGHNA and CDR2 YSLEER. The CDR3 sequence is CASSQGLRSNQPQHF. The CDR3 DNA sequence: TGCGCCAGCAGCCAAGGGCTAAGGAGCAATCAGCCCCAGCATTTT.

This clonotype came up a few times. This chain links TRBV4-1 with TRBJ2-1; D possibly corresponds to TRBD2 (6 bases). Germline CDR1 MGHRA, CDR2 YSYEKL. The CDR3 totals 13 residues. Between the trimmed V and J ends, which lost 0 bases and 6 bases, there was a span of 6 bases. CDR3: CASSQEGGNEQFF. The CDR3 nucleotides read TGCGCCAGCAGCCAAGAGGGGGGCAATGAGCAGTTCTTC.

This clonotype was seen ten or more times. The V gene is TRBV15, the J gene TRBJ2-7, with D tentatively TRBD1 (6 bases). Trimming took 6 bases from V and 1 from J, leaving 13 bases between them. The CDR3 consists of 14 residues. Per the germline V gene, CDR1 is LNHNV and CDR2 is YYDKDF (reference sequence). CDR3 in DNA: TGTGCCACCAGTACCCGAAGGGGGTCCTACGAGCAGTACGTC. Translating it yields CATSTRRGSYEQYV.

V usage is TRBV11-2 and J usage is TRBJ2-2; D gene unclear. CDR3 length: 13 amino acids. Germline V lookup: CDR1 SGHAT, CDR2 FQNNGV. Trimming stripped 5 bases from V and 1 base from J, with 5 bases between. This CDR3 is CASSERNTGELFF. The CDR3 bases are TGTGCCAGCAGCGAGAGGAACACCGGGGAGCTGTTTTTT.

The V call is TRBV28, the J call TRBJ1-4; tentatively, D is TRBD1 (6 bases). V was pared by 1 base and J by 11 bases, with 14 bases between. CDR1 is MDHEN, CDR2 SYDVKM, per germline. This CDR3 comprises 14 residues. The CDR3 nucleotides read TGTGCCAGCAGTTTATCTGGGGGGGCGGACAAACTGTTTTTT. Amino acid sequence: CASSLSGGADKLFF.

The table lists this clonotype with many counts. The chain joins TRBV12-3 or TRBV12-4 to TRBJ1-2, with TRBD1 matching over 9 bases. After removal of 6 bases from V and 2 bases from J, the junction contained 1 base not matched to a gene. The CDR3 sequence is 13 residues long. CDR3 sequence reads: CASRGQGNYGYTF. The DNA for the CDR3 is TGTGCCAGCAGGGGACAGGGAAACTATGGCTACACCTTC.

CDR3 loop: CASWGRYTYNEQFF. Written as DNA, the CDR3 is TGTGCCAGCTGGGGTCGCTATACCTACAATGAGCAGTTCTTC. The chain employs TRBV7-2 and TRBJ2-1; D remains unclear. Germline CDR1 is SGHTA and CDR2 is FQGNSA. V was shortened by 8 bases and J by 2 bases, with 13 bases between the two germline ends. This CDR3 comprises 14 residues.

V gene TRBV12-3 or TRBV12-4 combines with J gene TRBJ2-7; D gene ambiguous. V shed 2 bases and J shed 6 bases, with 8 bases lying between them. This CDR3 spans 12 amino acids. CDR3 DNA: TGTGCCAGCAGTTTAACGGTATCCGAGCAGTACTTC. Its translation: CASSLTVSEQYF.

The table lists this clonotype with many counts. Relative to the germline gene, one junction end is altered; a read error may explain this. The V gene is TRBV9, the J gene TRBJ2-2; the match to TRBD2 covers 8 bases. The CDR3 consists of 13 residues. From germline, CDR1 is SGDLS and CDR2 YYNGEE. The CDR3 coding sequence is TGTGCCTCGGGAGGGGGGAACGCCGGGGAGCTGTTTTTT. Translating it yields CASGGGNAGELFF.

Ten or more counts support this clonotype. The J gene is TRBJ2-1, the V gene TRBV7-2, with D tentatively TRBD2 (6 bases). Germline assignment: CDR1 SGHTA and CDR2 FQGNSA. The CDR3 contains 13 residues. Trimming removed 5 bases from V and 6 bases from J, with 11 bases in between. Here the CDR3 DNA reads TGTGCCAGCAGCCCGACTAGGTTCAATGAGCAGTTCTTC. It encodes CASSPTRFNEQFF.

Ten or more counts support this clonotype. The genes are TRBV7-9 and TRBJ2-3; D uncertain. Germline loops: CDR1 SEHNR, CDR2 FQNEAQ (reference sequence). The CDR3 totals 12 residues. V dropped 5 bases and J dropped 13 bases, with 16 bases sitting between them. CDR3 bases: TGTGCCAGCAGCACCCCGGCGCGCCAGGAGTATTTT. Its translation is CASSTPARQEYF.

Only a few counts were recorded for this clonotype. J is TRBJ1-1 and V is TRBV4-2; D is unresolved. Germline V CDR1 and CDR2: LGHNA, YNFKEQ. The germline V and J ends were trimmed by 0 bases and 1 base, with 3 bases remaining between them. This CDR3 comprises 13 residues. CDR3 loop: CASSQEKNTEAFF. DNA for the CDR3: TGTGCCAGCAGCCAAGAAAAGAACACTGAAGCTTTCTTT.

This clonotype was observed at least ten times. V and J are TRBV12-3 or TRBV12-4 and TRBJ1-1; D remains unclear. The CDR3 sequence is 14 residues long. The V gene lost 6 bases and the J gene lost 6 bases, with 17 bases spanning the gap. As DNA, the CDR3 is TGTGCCAGCAGCCCGGGCCAAACCCCCCCTGAAGCTTTCTTT. It is translated as CASSPGQTPPEAFF.

This clonotype was recorded many times. The V and J genes are TRBV9 and TRBJ2-7, with TRBD2 as a possible D gene (5 bases). The CDR3 runs to 16 residues. CDR1 is SGDLS and CDR2 is YYNGEE in the germline V gene. V was trimmed by 4 bases and J by 1 base, leaving 18 bases between them. Written as DNA, the CDR3 is TGTGCCAGCAGCAGTTTCGAGGGAAGCATATCCTACGAGCAGTACTTC. Translating gives CASSSFEGSISYEQYF.

This clonotype came up many times. This rearrangement joins TRBV7-2 to TRBJ2-7, with 9 nucleotides matching TRBD2. CDR1 is SGHTA, CDR2 FQGNSA, per germline. V shed 5 bases and J 2 bases; nucleotides not matched to a gene: 7. This CDR3 is built from 15 residues. CDR3 bases: TGTGCCAGCAGCGACACCGGGACTAGCACCTACGAGCAGTACTTC. Translating it yields CASSDTGTSTYEQYF.

The gene calls are TRBV7-9 and TRBJ1-4; a weak D match, TRBD1 (5 bases). The CDR3 runs to 14 residues. The germline CDR1 and CDR2 sequences are SEHNR and FQNEAQ (reference sequence). V lost 7 bases and J lost 0, with 9 bases in between. CDR3 DNA: TGTGCCAGCACCGCGGGGGCAACTAATGAAAAACTGTTTTTT. It codes for CASTAGATNEKLFF. Full variable domain (missing parts from reference TRBV7-9 and TRBJ1-4): DTGVSQNPRHKITKRGQNVTFRCDPISEHNRLYWYRQTLGQGPEFLTYFQNEAQLEKSRLLSDRFSAERPKGSFSTLEIQRTEQGDSAMYLCASTAGATNEKLFFGSGTQLSVL.

The chain combines TRBV5-1 with TRBJ2-7, with 7 bases lining up with TRBD1. The length of the CDR3 is 16 residues. The V segment lost 4 bases and the J segment 6 bases; nucleotides outside the gene matches: 16. CDR1 SGHRS and CDR2 YFSETQ come from the germline V gene. The CDR3 sequence is CASSLRMGTVGGEQYF. As DNA, the CDR3 is TGCGCCAGCAGCCTCAGAATGGGGACAGTCGGCGGCGAGCAGTACTTC.

This clonotype was detected many times. This chain connects TRBV6-4 to TRBJ2-2; 12 bases are a match to TRBD1. The ends lost 2 bases at V and 2 bases at J; junction bases unmatched: 0. This CDR3 is 16 amino acids long. Germline V lookup: CDR1 MRHNA, CDR2 SNTAGT. The CDR3 here is CASSDGTGGNTGELFF. CDR3 DNA: TGTGCCAGCAGTGACGGGACAGGGGGCAACACCGGGGAGCTGTTTTTT.

The CDR3 DNA follows: TGCGCCAGCAGCTTCATTAGCGGGGAAGAGACCCAGTACTTC. Translation: CASSFISGEETQYF. J is TRBJ2-5 and V is TRBV5-1; 8 bases line up with TRBD2. With V trimmed by 2 bases and J by 3 bases, 3 bases remained unmatched. Per the germline V gene, CDR1 is SGHRS and CDR2 is YFSETQ. The CDR3 is 14 amino acids.

The chain has TRBV4-3 and TRBJ2-2, with 12 bases that match TRBD2. This CDR3 comprises 16 residues. V dropped 6 bases and J dropped 0; count of bases not matched to a gene: 2. Germline CDR1 and CDR2: LGHNA and YSLEER. Written as DNA, the CDR3 is TGCGCCAGCAGACCTAGCGGGGGGGCGAACACCGGGGAGCTGTTTTTT. This encodes CASRPSGGANTGELFF.